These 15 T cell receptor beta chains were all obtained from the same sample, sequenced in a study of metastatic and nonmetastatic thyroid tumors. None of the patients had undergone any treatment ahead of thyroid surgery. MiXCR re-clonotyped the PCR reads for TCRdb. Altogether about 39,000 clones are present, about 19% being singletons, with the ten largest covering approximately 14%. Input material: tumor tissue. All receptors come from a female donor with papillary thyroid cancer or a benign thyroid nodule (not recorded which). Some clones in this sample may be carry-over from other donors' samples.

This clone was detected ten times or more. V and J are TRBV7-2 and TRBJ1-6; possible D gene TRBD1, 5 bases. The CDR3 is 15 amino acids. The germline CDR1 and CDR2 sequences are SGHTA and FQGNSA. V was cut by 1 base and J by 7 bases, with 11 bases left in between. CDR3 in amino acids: CASSLVGGGNSPLHF. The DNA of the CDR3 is TGTGCCAGCAGCTTAGTCGGGGGGGGGAATTCACCCCTCCACTTT. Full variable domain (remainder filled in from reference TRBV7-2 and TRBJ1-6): GAGVSQSPSNKVTEKGKDVELRCDPISGHTALYWYRQSLGQGLEFLIYFQGNSAPDKSGLPSDRFSAERTGGSVSTLTIQRTQQEDSAVYLCASSLVGGGNSPLHFGNGTRLTVT.

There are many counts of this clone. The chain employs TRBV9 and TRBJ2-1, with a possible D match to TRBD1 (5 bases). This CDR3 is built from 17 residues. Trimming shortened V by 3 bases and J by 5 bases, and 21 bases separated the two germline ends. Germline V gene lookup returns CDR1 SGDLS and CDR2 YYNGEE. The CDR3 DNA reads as TGTGCCAGCAGCGCCCCCCGACAGTTTACACGCCACAATGAGCAGTTCTTC. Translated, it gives CASSAPRQFTRHNEQFF. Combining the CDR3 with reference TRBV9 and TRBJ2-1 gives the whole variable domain DSGVTQTPKHLITATGQRVTLRCSPRSGDLSVYWYQQSLDQGLQFLIQYYNGEERAKGNILERFSAQQFPDLHSELNLSSLELGDSALYFCASSAPRQFTRHNEQFFGPGTRLTVL.

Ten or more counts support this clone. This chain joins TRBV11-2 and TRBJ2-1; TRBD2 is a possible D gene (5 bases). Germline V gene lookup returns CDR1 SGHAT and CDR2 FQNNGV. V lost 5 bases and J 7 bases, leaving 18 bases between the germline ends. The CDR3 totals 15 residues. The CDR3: CASSRRTRVGNEQFF. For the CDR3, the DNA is TGTGCCAGCAGCCGCCGGACTCGCGTGGGGAATGAGCAGTTCTTC. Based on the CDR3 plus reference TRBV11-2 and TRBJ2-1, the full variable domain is EAGVAQSPRYKIIEKRQSVAFWCNPISGHATLYWYQQILGQGPKLLIQFQNNGVVDDSQLPKDRFSAERLKGVDSTLKIQPAKLEDSAVYLCASSRRTRVGNEQFFGPGTRLTVL.

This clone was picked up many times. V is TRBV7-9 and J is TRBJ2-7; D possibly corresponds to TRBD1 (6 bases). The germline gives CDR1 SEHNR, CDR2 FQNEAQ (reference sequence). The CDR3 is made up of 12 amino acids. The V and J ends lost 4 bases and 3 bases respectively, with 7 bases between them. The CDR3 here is CASSSQGYEQYF. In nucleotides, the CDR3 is TGTGCCAGCAGCTCACAGGGCTACGAGCAGTACTTC.

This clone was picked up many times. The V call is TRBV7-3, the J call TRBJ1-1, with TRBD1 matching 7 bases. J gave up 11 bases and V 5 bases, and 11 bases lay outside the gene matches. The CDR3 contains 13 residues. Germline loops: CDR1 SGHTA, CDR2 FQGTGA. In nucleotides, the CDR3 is TGTGCCAGCAGCCTTGGGACAGTGGAAAAGGCTTTCTTT. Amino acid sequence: CASSLGTVEKAFF.

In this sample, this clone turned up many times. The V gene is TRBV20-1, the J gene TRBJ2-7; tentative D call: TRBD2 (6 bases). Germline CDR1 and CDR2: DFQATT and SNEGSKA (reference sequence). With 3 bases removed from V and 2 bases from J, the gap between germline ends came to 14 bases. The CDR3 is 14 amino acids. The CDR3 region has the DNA TGCAGTGCTAGTGGCGGGAAACAAACCTACGAGCAGTACTTC. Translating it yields CSASGGKQTYEQYF.

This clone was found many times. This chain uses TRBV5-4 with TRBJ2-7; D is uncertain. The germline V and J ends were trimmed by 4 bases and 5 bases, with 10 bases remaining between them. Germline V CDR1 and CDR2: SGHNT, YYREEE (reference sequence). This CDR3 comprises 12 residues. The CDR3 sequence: CASSPMGDEQYF. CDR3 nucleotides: TGTGCCAGCAGCCCAATGGGCGACGAGCAGTACTTC.

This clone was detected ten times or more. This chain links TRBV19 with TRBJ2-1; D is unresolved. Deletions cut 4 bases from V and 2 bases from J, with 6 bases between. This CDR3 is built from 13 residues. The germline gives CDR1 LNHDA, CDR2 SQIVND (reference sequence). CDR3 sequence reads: CASSTSAYNEQFF. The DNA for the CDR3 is TGTGCCAGTAGTACGAGTGCCTACAATGAGCAGTTCTTC. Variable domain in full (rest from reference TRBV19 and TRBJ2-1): DGGITQSPKYLFRKEGQNVTLSCEQNLNHDAMYWYRQDPGQGLRLIYYSQIVNDFQKGDIAEGYSVSREKKESFPLTVTSAQKNPTAFYLCASSTSAYNEQFFGPGTRLTVL.

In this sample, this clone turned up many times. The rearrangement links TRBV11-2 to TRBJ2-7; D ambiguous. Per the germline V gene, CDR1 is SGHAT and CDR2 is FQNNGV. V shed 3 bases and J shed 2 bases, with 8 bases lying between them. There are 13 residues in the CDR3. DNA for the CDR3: TGTGCCAGCAGCTTGACAAATGCCTACGAGCAGTACTTC. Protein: CASSLTNAYEQYF.

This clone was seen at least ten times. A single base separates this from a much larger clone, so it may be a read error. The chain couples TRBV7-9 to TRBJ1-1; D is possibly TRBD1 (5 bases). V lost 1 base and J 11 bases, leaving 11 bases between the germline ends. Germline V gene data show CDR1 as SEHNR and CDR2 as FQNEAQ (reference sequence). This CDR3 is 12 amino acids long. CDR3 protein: CASSLGGGDAFF. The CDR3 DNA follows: TGTGCCAGCAGCTTAGGGGGGGGTGACGCTTTCTTT.

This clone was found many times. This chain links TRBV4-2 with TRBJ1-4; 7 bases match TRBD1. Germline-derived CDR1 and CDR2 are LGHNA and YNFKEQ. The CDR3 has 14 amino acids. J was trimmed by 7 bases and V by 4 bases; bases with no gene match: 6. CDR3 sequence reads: CASSPSGGGEKLFF. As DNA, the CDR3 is TGTGCCAGCAGCCCATCAGGGGGGGGTGAAAAACTGTTTTTT.

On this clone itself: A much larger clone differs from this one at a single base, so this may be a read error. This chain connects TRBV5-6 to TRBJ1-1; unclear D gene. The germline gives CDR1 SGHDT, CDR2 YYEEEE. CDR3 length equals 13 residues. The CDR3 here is CASCLVAGTEAFF. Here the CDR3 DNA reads TGTGCCAGCTGCTTGGTGGCAGGTACTGAAGCTTTCTTT. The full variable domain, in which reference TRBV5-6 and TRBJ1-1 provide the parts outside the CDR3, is DAGVTQSPTHLIKTRGQQVTLRCSPKSGHDTVSWYQQALGQGPQFIFQYYEEEERQRGNFPDRFSGHQFPNYSSELNVNALLLGDSALYLCASCLVAGTEAFFGQGTRLTVV.

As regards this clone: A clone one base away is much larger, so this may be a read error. The DNA of the CDR3 is TGTGCCAGCACGGGAGAGGGCGAGCAGTACTTC. It encodes CASTGEGEQYF. This chain uses TRBV5-6 with TRBJ2-7, with D maybe TRBD2 (6 bases). The germline CDR1 and CDR2 sequences are SGHDT and YYEEEE. The ends were cut back, 6 bases at V and 6 bases at J, with 10 bases in the middle. The CDR3 extends over 11 amino acids.

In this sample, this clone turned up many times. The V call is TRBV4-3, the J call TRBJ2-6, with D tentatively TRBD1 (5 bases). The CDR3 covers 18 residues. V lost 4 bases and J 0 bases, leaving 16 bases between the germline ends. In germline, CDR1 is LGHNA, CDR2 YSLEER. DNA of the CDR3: TGCGCCAGCAGCCCACACGACAGCAGCTACTCTGGGGCCAACGTCCTGACTTTC. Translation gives CASSPHDSSYSGANVLTF.

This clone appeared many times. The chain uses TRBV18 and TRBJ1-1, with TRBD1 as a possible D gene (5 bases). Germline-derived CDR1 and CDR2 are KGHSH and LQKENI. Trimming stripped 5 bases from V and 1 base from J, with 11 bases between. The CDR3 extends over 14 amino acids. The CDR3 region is CASSGASRNTEAFF. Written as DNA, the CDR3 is TGTGCCAGCTCAGGGGCTTCAAGGAACACTGAAGCTTTCTTT.